The rows below give T cell receptor beta chains drawn from one sample of a study of blood T cell repertoires in COVID-19. Repertoires were generated with immunoSEQ multiplex PCR, while TCRdb's copy carries only in-frame clones and drops some. The table records 130,000 or so clones, about 83% of them present only once. Sequences were obtained from peripheral blood. These receptors originate from a man aged 30-40 years with COVID-19, enrolled during active disease. The CDR3 runs from the conserved cysteine through the conserved F or W. A D gene is named only where the DNA matches it firmly. For some rows the clone size is stated as once, few or many, or as a class when expanded; others skip it.

abundance	v_gene	j_gene	d_gene	CDR3nt	CDR3aa
.	TRBV27	TRBJ2-4	.	TGTGCCAGCAGTTTATCGCCAGGGACTAAAAACATTCAGTACTTC	CASSLSPGTKNIQYF
once	TRBV19	TRBJ1-2	TRBD1	TGTGCCAGTAGTAATAGGGGGTTCATCGGACAGGGCTATGGCTACACCTTC	CASSNRGFIGQGYGYTF
once	TRBV29-1	TRBJ2-6	.	TGCAGCGTTGGACCCACGACAGCCAGCTCTGGGGCCAACGTCCTGACTTTC	CSVGPTTASSGANVLTF
.	TRBV7-2	TRBJ1-4	TRBD1	TGTGCCAGCAGCGGGTACAGGGGAAAGGGTGAAAAACTGTTTTTT	CASSGYRGKGEKLFF
.	TRBV29-1	TRBJ1-1	TRBD1	TGCAGCGTTGCCGACAGGGCGTCGAACACTGAAGCTTTCTTT	CSVADRASNTEAFF
.	TRBV2	TRBJ1-1	.	TGTGCCAGCAGTGATCCCCGGTTTGAAGCTTTCTTT	CASSDPRFEAFF
.	TRBV2	TRBJ2-7	.	TGTGCCAGCTGCGCCGCGTTTTCTAGCGAGCAGTACTTC	CASCAAFSSEQYF
.	TRBV19	TRBJ1-5	TRBD1	TGTGCCAGTAGTCTAGAACAGGGGGATCAGCCCCAGCATTTT	CASSLEQGDQPQHF
.	TRBV7-8	TRBJ1-3	TRBD1	TGTGCCAGCAGCAGGACAGGGACGGCGGGTGGAAACACCATATATTTT	CASSRTGTAGGNTIYF
.	TRBV3-1/TRBV3-2	TRBJ2-3	.	TGTGCCAGCAGCCTAAGGGGTAGGGGGGGGACCGGCACAGATACGCAGTATTTT	CASSLRGRGGTGTDTQYF
.	TRBV29-1	TRBJ2-7	TRBD2	TGCAGCGTTGAGACTAGCGGGAGGAACGAGCAGTACTTC	CSVETSGRNEQYF
.	TRBV28	TRBJ2-3	TRBD2	TGTGCCAGCAGTTCCCCTAGCGGTTCCCGGACAGATACGCAGTATTTT	CASSSPSGSRTDTQYF
.	TRBV4-2	TRBJ2-5	.	TGTGCCAGCAGCCAAGCGCAGCGGGTAGAGGAGACCCAGTACTTC	CASSQAQRVEETQYF
few	TRBV11-3	TRBJ2-1	TRBD2	TGTGCCAGCAGCATAACTAGCGGGAGTTACAATGAGCAGTTCTTC	CASSITSGSYNEQFF
.	TRBV10-3	TRBJ1-5	TRBD1	TGTGCCATCAGTGAGATGGGGACAGGCGGGACCCAGCCCCAGCATTTT	CAISEMGTGGTQPQHF
few	TRBV5-1	TRBJ2-1	TRBD2	TGCGCCAGCACCCCAGCGGGGGCAGTCGGGAATGAGCAGTTCTTC	CASTPAGAVGNEQFF
.	TRBV30	TRBJ2-7	.	TGTGCCTGGAAGTATGGGCTCTCCTACGAGCAGTACTTC	CAWKYGLSYEQYF
.	TRBV19	TRBJ1-2	TRBD1	TGTGCCAGTGAAGCGTACAGGGGCTATGGCTACACCTTC	CASEAYRGYGYTF
.	TRBV15	TRBJ2-7	TRBD1	TGTGCCACCAGCAGCCCCGGGACAGGGGCCACCAACGAGCAGTACTTC	CATSSPGTGATNEQYF
.	TRBV27	TRBJ2-7	.	TGTGCCAGCAGTGCCGGATTCAACCGGGACGAGCAGTACTTC	CASSAGFNRDEQYF
.	TRBV7-9	TRBJ2-1	.	TGTGCCAGCAGCTTAGGGGACTATGAGCAGTTCTTC	CASSLGDYEQFF
.	TRBV2	TRBJ1-5	TRBD1	TGTGCCAGCAACGTGGGGACAGGGGGCCGCAATCAGCCCCAGCATTTT	CASNVGTGGRNQPQHF
.	TRBV9	TRBJ1-3	.	TGTGCCAGCAGCGGGCAGACCAGGGCTGGAAACACCATATATTTT	CASSGQTRAGNTIYF
.	TRBV28	TRBJ1-5	.	TGTGCCAGCAGTTTATCAGGGAATAGCAATCAGCCCCAGCATTTT	CASSLSGNSNQPQHF
.	TRBV27	TRBJ1-2	.	TGTGCCAGCCACCAAGGAGGGTCTAACTATGGCTACACCTTC	CASHQGGSNYGYTF
.	TRBV4-3	TRBJ1-4	.	TGCGCCAGCAGCCAAGATCATGGTCGGGGTCCAAGAGAAAAACTGTTTTTT	CASSQDHGRGPREKLFF
.	TRBV9	TRBJ2-2	TRBD1	TGTGCCAGCAGCCCCAGGGACAGGGGTTTTTCGGGCACCGGGGAGCTGTTTTTT	CASSPRDRGFSGTGELFF
.	TRBV6-5	TRBJ1-2	.	TGTGCCAGCAGTTACTCGAAAGCAGGGCCAGTCTATGGCTACACCTTC	CASSYSKAGPVYGYTF
once	TRBV19	TRBJ1-3	.	TGTGCCAGTAGTTTGAGTACCTCCGGAAACACCATATATTTT	CASSLSTSGNTIYF
few	TRBV21-1	TRBJ1-2	.	TGTGCCAGCAGCCCAAGGGGTTCCTATGGCTACACCTTC	CASSPRGSYGYTF
.	TRBV3-1/TRBV3-2	TRBJ2-3	TRBD1	TGTGCCAGCAGCCAACAATTCCCCGGGACAGGGGGCACACATACGCAGTATTTT	CASSQQFPGTGGTHTQYF
.	TRBV11-2	TRBJ2-3	TRBD2	TGTGCCAGCAGCCTCCGACTAGCGGGGGGGTGGGATACGCAGTATTTT	CASSLRLAGGWDTQYF
.	TRBV5-5	TRBJ1-3	.	TGTGCCAGCAGCTCGGGTGAGAGCAAGGGAAACACCATATATTTT	CASSSGESKGNTIYF
once	TRBV27	TRBJ2-2	.	TGTGCCAGCAGTTTATCGGGAGGGGGAACCGGGGAGCTGTTTTTT	CASSLSGGGTGELFF
.	TRBV30	TRBJ2-1	.	TGTGCCTGGAGTCCCGCGGCCAATGAGCAGTTCTTC	CAWSPAANEQFF
.	TRBV30	TRBJ1-1	TRBD1	TGTGCCTGCCCTTCCCTGGGGACAGGGAACACTGAAGCTTTCTTT	CACPSLGTGNTEAFF
once	TRBV5-5	TRBJ2-3	TRBD1	TGTGCCAGCAGCTTGGAGACAGGGGGGCCTCCAAGCACAGATACGCAGTATTTT	CASSLETGGPPSTDTQYF
.	TRBV11-2	TRBJ1-5	TRBD1	TGTGCCAGCAGCTTAGGACAGGGTCGAAATCAGCCCCAGCATTTT	CASSLGQGRNQPQHF
.	TRBV18	TRBJ2-2	TRBD1	TGTGCCAGCTCGCAAGGGGGACAGGGCACCGGGGAGCTGTTTTTT	CASSQGGQGTGELFF
.	TRBV10-3	TRBJ2-3	.	TGTGCCATCAGGGACGGACACCGCACAGATACGCAGTATTTT	CAIRDGHRTDTQYF
.	TRBV5-4	TRBJ2-3	TRBD2	TGTGCCAGCAGCCTGACTAGCGGGAGGCTTGATACGCAGTATTTT	CASSLTSGRLDTQYF
once	TRBV13	TRBJ2-7	.	TGTGCCAGCAGCTTAGGGGCGGGCCCCCAGTACTTC	CASSLGAGPQYF
.	TRBV9	TRBJ1-4	.	TGTGCCAGCAGCGAAGAAGAGGGAGCTAATGAAAAACTGTTTTTT	CASSEEEGANEKLFF
.	TRBV30	TRBJ2-7	.	TGTGCCTGGAGTGTCGGTGCCACCTACGAGCAGTACTTC	CAWSVGATYEQYF
.	TRBV28	TRBJ1-1	.	TGTGCCAGCAGTTTGGGGGGAGGCACTGAAGCTTTCTTT	CASSLGGGTEAFF
.	TRBV7-8	TRBJ1-2	.	TGTGCCAGCACCATAGGTAGGGGCAGACCTGCGTGGGACTATGGCTACACCTTC	CASTIGRGRPAWDYGYTF
many	TRBV4-3	TRBJ1-4	TRBD1	TGCGCCAGCAGCCAAGTGGGGGGGGACAGGGAAGAAAAACTGTTTTTT	CASSQVGGDREEKLFF
.	TRBV5-5	TRBJ1-1	TRBD1	TGTGCCAGCAGCGCCGCACAGGGGGCGAGCACTGAAGCTTTCTTT	CASSAAQGASTEAFF
.	TRBV10-1	TRBJ2-7	.	TGCGCCAGAGACACGGCCGCCTACGAGCAGTACTTC	CARDTAAYEQYF
.	TRBV28	TRBJ1-6	.	TGTGCCAGCAGTATCCTTGATTCACCCCTCCACTTT	CASSILDSPLHF